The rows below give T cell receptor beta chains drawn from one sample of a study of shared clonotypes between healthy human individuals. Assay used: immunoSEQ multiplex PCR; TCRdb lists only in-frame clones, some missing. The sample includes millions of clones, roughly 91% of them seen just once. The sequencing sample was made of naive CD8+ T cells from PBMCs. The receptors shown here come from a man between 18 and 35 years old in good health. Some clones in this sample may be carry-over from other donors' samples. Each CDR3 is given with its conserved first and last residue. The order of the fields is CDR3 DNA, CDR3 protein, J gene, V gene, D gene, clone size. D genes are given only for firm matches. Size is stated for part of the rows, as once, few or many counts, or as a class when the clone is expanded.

cdr3_nt: TGTGCCAGCAGTTACTCATTCCGGCTCCTTAACTATGGCTACACCTTC
cdr3_aa: CASSYSFRLLNYGYTF
j_call: TRBJ1-2
v_call: TRBV6-5
d_call: NA
clone_size: NA

cdr3_nt: TGTGCCAGCAGCGAGACCTACGAGCAGTACTTC
cdr3_aa: CASSETYEQYF
j_call: TRBJ2-7
v_call: TRBV7-9
d_call: NA
clone_size: once

cdr3_nt: TGTGCCAGCAGTCCCTCGCGGGGACTAGTGAACTTC
cdr3_aa: CASSPSRGLVNF
j_call: TRBJ2-7
v_call: TRBV27
d_call: TRBD2
clone_size: NA

cdr3_nt: TGTGCCAGCAGCGTAGCTAGCGGGAGGCCAGATACGCAGTATTTT
cdr3_aa: CASSVASGRPDTQYF
j_call: TRBJ2-3
v_call: TRBV9
d_call: TRBD2
clone_size: NA

cdr3_nt: TGTGCCAGCAGGGGGGCAGGGACTGATCAGCCCCAGCATTTT
cdr3_aa: CASRGAGTDQPQHF
j_call: TRBJ1-5
v_call: TRBV7-9
d_call: NA
clone_size: NA

cdr3_nt: TGTGCCAGTGGGACGGGTCTTGAAGCTTTCTTT
cdr3_aa: CASGTGLEAFF
j_call: TRBJ1-1
v_call: TRBV19
d_call: NA
clone_size: NA

cdr3_nt: TGTGCCAGCAGCCACCGCCAGCGAGGGACAGATACGCAGTATTTT
cdr3_aa: CASSHRQRGTDTQYF
j_call: TRBJ2-3
v_call: TRBV7-2
d_call: NA
clone_size: NA

cdr3_nt: TGTGCCAGCAGTTTATCCCCCGTACGGGGGACTGGGGCCAACGTCCTGACTTTC
cdr3_aa: CASSLSPVRGTGANVLTF
j_call: TRBJ2-6
v_call: TRBV27
d_call: NA
clone_size: once

cdr3_nt: TGTGCCAGCGGAGGGCCAGTGGGAGAGACCCAGTACTTC
cdr3_aa: CASGGPVGETQYF
j_call: TRBJ2-5
v_call: TRBV28
d_call: NA
clone_size: NA

cdr3_nt: TGTGCCAGCAGCACGACGGGGGGCGGCCCAGATACGCAGTATTTT
cdr3_aa: CASSTTGGGPDTQYF
j_call: TRBJ2-3
v_call: TRBV7-3
d_call: NA
clone_size: NA

cdr3_nt: TGTGCCATCAGTGACTCATCCTCTCAGCCCCAGCATTTT
cdr3_aa: CAISDSSSQPQHF
j_call: TRBJ1-5
v_call: TRBV10-3
d_call: NA
clone_size: NA

cdr3_nt: TGTGCCAGCAGTTTCCAGCGGGAGGCCCACGAGCAGTACTTC
cdr3_aa: CASSFQREAHEQYF
j_call: TRBJ2-7
v_call: TRBV27
d_call: TRBD2
clone_size: NA

cdr3_nt: TGTGCCAGCAGTTTGGGCGGGGACCGGGGAGCTGTTTTT
cdr3_aa: CASSLGGDRGAVF
j_call: TRBJ2-2
v_call: TRBV28
d_call: NA
clone_size: NA

cdr3_nt: TGTGCCAGCAGTGCGGGGCGGCCAGCTGGCTACACCTTC
cdr3_aa: CASSAGRPAGYTF
j_call: TRBJ1-2
v_call: TRBV6-1
d_call: NA
clone_size: NA

cdr3_nt: TGCGCCAGCAGCTTCGGCGCAGGGACCCTTAGGAGCACTGAAGCTTTCTTT
cdr3_aa: CASSFGAGTLRSTEAFF
j_call: TRBJ1-1
v_call: TRBV7-8
d_call: NA
clone_size: NA

cdr3_nt: TGTGCCAGCACCAGGGACAACTATGGCTACACCTTC
cdr3_aa: CASTRDNYGYTF
j_call: TRBJ1-2
v_call: TRBV28
d_call: NA
clone_size: once

cdr3_nt: TGTGCCAGCAAAGAACAGGGGACCGACTACGAGCAGTACTTC
cdr3_aa: CASKEQGTDYEQYF
j_call: TRBJ2-7
v_call: TRBV13
d_call: TRBD1
clone_size: once

cdr3_nt: TGTGCCAGCAGCCCTACCTCCACAGGGTTCGAGCAGTACTTC
cdr3_aa: CASSPTSTGFEQYF
j_call: TRBJ2-7
v_call: TRBV7-2
d_call: NA
clone_size: NA

cdr3_nt: TGTGCCAGCAGTTTGGAAGGGGATGACGAGCAGTACTTC
cdr3_aa: CASSLEGDDEQYF
j_call: TRBJ2-7
v_call: TRBV27
d_call: NA
clone_size: NA

cdr3_nt: TGCGCCAGCAGCCAATCCGGACAGGGGGCTGGCACTGAAGCTTTCTTT
cdr3_aa: CASSQSGQGAGTEAFF
j_call: TRBJ1-1
v_call: TRBV5-1
d_call: TRBD1
clone_size: NA

cdr3_nt: TGTGCCAGCAGCTTTCTACTTCAAGAGACCCAGTACTTC
cdr3_aa: CASSFLLQETQYF
j_call: TRBJ2-5
v_call: TRBV11-2
d_call: NA
clone_size: NA

cdr3_nt: TGTGCCAGCAGCGACGGGCTTCGGTCAGGGAGCGACACTGAAGCTTTCTTT
cdr3_aa: CASSDGLRSGSDTEAFF
j_call: TRBJ1-1
v_call: TRBV7-8
d_call: NA
clone_size: NA

cdr3_nt: TGTGCCAGCAGTTCCAGCATCCTTGACGGGGCTGAAGCTTTCTTT
cdr3_aa: CASSSSILDGAEAFF
j_call: TRBJ1-1
v_call: TRBV6-5
d_call: NA
clone_size: once

cdr3_nt: TGTGCCAGCAGGGACCCCGGTTTTTCCTACGAGCAGTACTTC
cdr3_aa: CASRDPGFSYEQYF
j_call: TRBJ2-7
v_call: TRBV28
d_call: NA
clone_size: NA

cdr3_nt: TGCGCCAGCAGCTGGGTGGGTAGGACTGAAGCTTTCTTT
cdr3_aa: CASSWVGRTEAFF
j_call: TRBJ1-1
v_call: TRBV5-1
d_call: NA
clone_size: few

cdr3_nt: TGTGCCAGCAGCTTACCAGGGGGACAAGAGACCCAGTACTTC
cdr3_aa: CASSLPGGQETQYF
j_call: TRBJ2-5
v_call: TRBV7-9
d_call: TRBD1
clone_size: NA

cdr3_nt: TGTGCCAGCAGTGAGGGCCAACAGGTCCAAGAGACCCAGTACTTC
cdr3_aa: CASSEGQQVQETQYF
j_call: TRBJ2-5
v_call: TRBV2
d_call: NA
clone_size: NA

cdr3_nt: TGTGCCAGCAGCTTACCAACAGGGTGGGGTGGCTACACCTTC
cdr3_aa: CASSLPTGWGGYTF
j_call: TRBJ1-2
v_call: TRBV11-2
d_call: NA
clone_size: NA

cdr3_nt: TGTGCCAGCAGCTCGAAATATCTAGCGGAGAGAGAGCAGTTCTTC
cdr3_aa: CASSSKYLAEREQFF
j_call: TRBJ2-1
v_call: TRBV7-8
d_call: TRBD2
clone_size: NA